The 17 T cell receptor beta chains below were found in one sample sequenced in a study of cytomegalovirus exposure and HLA in healthy donors. Use of 60 Vbeta and 13 Jbeta primers characterized the PCR. This table comes from immunoSEQ multiplex PCR, and its TCRdb copy is limited to in-frame clones, with some not included. The data hold 90,000 to 120,000 clones, with under 80% observed a single time. Specimen: PBMCs. The receptor set was obtained from a woman under 30 in good health and CMV-seropositive.

The genes are TRBV2 and TRBJ2-5; 9 nucleotides align to TRBD1. The J call is doubtful: the DNA matches TRBJ2-7 better. The CDR3 contains 15 residues. Germline lookup yields CDR1 SNHLY and CDR2 FYNNEI. DNA of the CDR3: TGTGCCAGCAGTGAGGGGGGACAGGGAACCTACGAGCAGTACTTC. Its protein product is CASSEGGQGTYEQYF.

The gene calls are TRBV7-9 and TRBJ2-7, with a tentative D call TRBD1 (8 bases). V lost 5 bases to trimming and J lost 3 bases, with 14 bases between them. The CDR3 totals 14 residues. From germline, CDR1 is SEHNR and CDR2 FQNEAQ (reference sequence). The CDR3 bases are TGTGCCAGCAGCAAAAGCGGGACAGGCTACGAGCAGTACTTC. It yields the protein CASSKSGTGYEQYF.

The table lists this clone with a count of one. This chain joins TRBV7-9 and TRBJ1-4; no definite D call. CDR1 is SEHNR and CDR2 is FQNEAQ in the germline V gene (reference sequence). The CDR3 is 16 amino acids. The ends were cut back, 1 base at V and 2 bases at J, with 11 bases in the middle. The CDR3 here is CASSLGPRSTNEKLFF. The CDR3 DNA reads TGTGCCAGCAGCTTAGGCCCCAGAAGTACTAATGAAAAACTGTTTTTT.

This sequence joins TRBV4-3 and TRBJ2-5; D is undetermined. The V end was cut by 1 base, the J end by 5 bases, with 14 bases between. The CDR3 totals 15 residues. Germline CDR1 and CDR2: LGHNA and YSLEER. CDR3 nucleotide sequence: TGCGCCAGCAGCCAAGTCGTCAGCGCGATCGAGACCCAGTACTTC. This translates into CASSQVVSAIETQYF.

This clone has a count of ten or more. The V and J genes are TRBV28 and TRBJ1-4; 10 bases are a match to TRBD1. Germline CDR1 MDHEN, CDR2 SYDVKM. The ends lost 5 bases at V and 6 bases at J; junction bases unmatched: 3. The CDR3 is 14 amino acids. In DNA, the CDR3 is TGTGCCAGCAGTGACAGGGGGCGGGATGAAAAACTGTTTTTT. This gives the protein CASSDRGRDEKLFF.

The chain joins TRBV9 to TRBJ2-7; 7 nucleotides agree with TRBD2. This CDR3 region has 16 residues. CDR1 and CDR2 from the germline V gene are SGDLS and YYNGEE. V lost 0 bases to trimming and J lost 0 bases; unmatched junction nucleotides: 6. The CDR3 is CASSVGLAVSSYEQYF. The CDR3 DNA reads TGTGCCAGCAGCGTAGGGCTAGCGGTAAGCTCCTACGAGCAGTACTTC.

Only one count was recorded for this clone. CDR3 residues: CASSQNPGPQGYTF. CDR3 bases: TGTGCCAGTAGCCAAAACCCGGGTCCCCAAGGCTACACCTTC. This chain uses TRBV19 with TRBJ1-2; D is unclear. Trimming took off 6 bases at V and 8 bases at J, with 19 bases between the two ends. Germline-derived CDR1 and CDR2 are LNHDA and SQIVND (reference sequence). This CDR3 has 14 residues.

The chain uses TRBV6-4 and TRBJ2-2; 9 bases line up with TRBD1. Germline V gives CDR1 MRHNA, CDR2 SNTAGT. The V segment lost 3 bases and the J segment 4 bases; nucleotides outside the gene matches: 6. The CDR3 runs to 16 residues. The CDR3 loop reads CASSEQGARATGELFF. CDR3 bases: TGTGCCAGCAGTGAACAGGGGGCCCGTGCCACCGGGGAGCTGTTTTTT.

In its sample, this clone was seen once. The chain uses TRBV6-5 and TRBJ1-1; 8 positions match TRBD1. This CDR3 comprises 15 residues. CDR1 and CDR2 (germline): MNHEY, SVGAGI. Unmatched junction bases numbered 7, after V lost 6 bases and J lost 1 base. Here the CDR3 reads CASSRGDRPNTEAFF. The CDR3, as DNA: TGTGCCAGCAGCAGGGGGGACAGGCCGAACACTGAAGCTTTCTTT.

This chain connects TRBV7-2 to TRBJ1-2, with unresolved D. Looked up from germline, CDR1 is SGHTA and CDR2 is FQGNSA. The V and J ends lost 1 base and 1 base respectively, with 7 bases between them. The CDR3 totals 14 residues. For the CDR3, the DNA is TGTGCCAGCAGCTTAGGGTCGGTTAACTATGGCTACACCTTC. Residues: CASSLGSVNYGYTF.

The V and J genes are TRBV4-2 and TRBJ2-5; maybe TRBD1 (5 bases). Gene TRBJ2-7 matches the end of the DNA better, so the J call may be wrong. Looked up from germline, CDR1 is LGHNA and CDR2 is YNFKEQ. CDR3 size: 15 residues. CDR3 bases: TGTGCCAGCAGCCAAGATGAAGGGGCCTCCTACGAGCAGTACTTC. Protein sequence: CASSQDEGASYEQYF.

In its sample, this clone was seen a few times. The rearrangement joins TRBV30 to TRBJ1-3; weak D call: TRBD1 (5 bases). Per germline, CDR1 GTSNPN and CDR2 SVGIG (reference sequence). Trimming took off 3 bases at V and 0 bases at J, with 6 bases between the two ends. This CDR3 is built from 13 residues. The CDR3 sequence: CAWRQDSGNTIYF. The DNA of the CDR3 is TGTGCCTGGAGACAGGACTCTGGAAACACCATATATTTT.

The chain joins TRBV30 to TRBJ1-3; no definite D call. The germline V and J ends were trimmed by 3 bases and 4 bases, with 13 bases remaining between them. Germline V gene sequence: CDR1 GTSNPN, CDR2 SVGIG (reference sequence). The CDR3 spans 14 residues. CDR3 sequence: CAWSTPGGGNTIYF. CDR3 sequence (DNA): TGTGCCTGGAGCACGCCCGGAGGAGGAAACACCATATATTTT. Full variable domain (rest looked up from reference TRBV30 and TRBJ1-3): SQTIHQWPATLVQPVGSPLSLECTVEGTSNPNLYWYRQAAGRGLQLLFYSVGIGQISSEVPQNLSASRPQDRQFILSSKKLLLSDSGFYLCAWSTPGGGNTIYFGEGSWLTVV.

This rearrangement joins TRBV4-1 to TRBJ1-4, with D unresolved. The CDR3 spans 13 residues. Germline values: CDR1 MGHRA, CDR2 YSYEKL. Deletions cut 2 bases from V and 5 bases from J, with 6 bases between. For the CDR3, the DNA is TGCGCCAGCAGCCAATCAGTAAATGAAAAACTGTTTTTT. Protein: CASSQSVNEKLFF.

With respect to this clone: The sample carries other DNA sequences with the same CDR3. The V and J genes are TRBV2 and TRBJ2-7; TRBD1 matches at 8 bases. The J segment lost 6 bases and the V segment lost 6 bases, leaving 13 bases of the junction unmatched. The V gene's germline CDR1 is SNHLY and CDR2 FYNNEI. The CDR3 is 15 amino acids. For the CDR3, the DNA is TGTGCCAGCAGCCCGGAACGAGACAGGGGAGGCGAGCAGTACTTC. Translating it yields CASSPERDRGGEQYF. Looking up the rest from reference TRBV2 and TRBJ2-7 gives the full variable domain: EPEVTQTPSHQVTQMGQEVILRCVPISNHLYFYWYRQILGQKVEFLVSFYNNEISEKSEIFDDQFSVERPDGSNFTLKIRSTKLEDSAMYFCASSPERDRGGEQYFGPGTRLTVT.

This chain joins TRBV6-5 and TRBJ2-5, with TRBD1 as a possible D gene (5 bases). The J call may be faulty, since TRBJ2-7 better matches the DNA end. The CDR3 extends over 14 amino acids. CDR1 is MNHEY and CDR2 is SVGAGI in the germline V gene. The CDR3 DNA sequence: TGTGCCAGCAGTTACTCATACAGGTCCGGCGAGCAGTACTTC. This translates into CASSYSYRSGEQYF.

Only a few counts were recorded for this clone. This chain connects TRBV6-1 to TRBJ1-5; D gene uncertain. With 2 bases removed from V and 7 bases from J, the gap between germline ends came to 12 bases. Per the germline V gene, CDR1 is MNHNS and CDR2 is SASEGT. There are 14 residues in the CDR3. The CDR3 sequence: CASSELMPGQPQHF. CDR3 coding DNA: TGTGCCAGCAGTGAACTAATGCCGGGACAGCCCCAGCATTTT.